This is a list of T cell receptor beta chains from one sample in a study of T cells in Graves' hyperthyroidism and ophthalmopathy. TCRdb reanalysed the multiplex PCR reads using MiXCR and keeps one entry per CDR3 protein. Here the sample spans about 610,000 distinct CDR3 sequences, over 12% being singletons. The sample consisted of blood. These receptors all come from a woman aged 40-49 years with Graves' ophthalmopathy. The CDR3 runs from the conserved cysteine through the conserved F or W. The order of the fields is V gene, D gene, clone size, J gene, CDR3 protein, CDR3 DNA. A D gene is named only where the DNA matches it firmly. The listing skips clone size in some rows; elsewhere it reads once, few, many or a size class.

TRBV20-1	.	many	TRBJ2-7	CSAERVPSGQYF	TGCAGTGCGGAAAGGGTTCCGTCAGGGCAGTACTTC
TRBV6-1	.	.	TRBJ1-6	CASTPLDYNSPLHF	TGTGCCAGCACCCCACTGGACTATAATTCACCCCTCCACTTT
TRBV29-1	TRBD2	many	TRBJ2-5	CSVGGVVRLAGRGTETQYF	TGCAGCGTTGGAGGAGTTGTCCGACTAGCGGGAAGGGGTACGGAGACCCAGTACTTC
TRBV7-2	.	many	TRBJ2-7	CASSTGTSYEQYF	TGTGCCAGCAGCACCGGGACCTCTTACGAGCAGTACTTC
TRBV10-3	.	.	TRBJ2-7	CAISGVSEGPYEQYF	TGTGCCATCAGCGGAGTATCAGAGGGACCCTACGAGCAGTACTTC
TRBV18	.	many	TRBJ2-7	CASSPPSSSYEQYF	TGTGCCAGCAGTCCACCTTCGAGCTCCTACGAGCAGTACTTC
TRBV6-5	.	many	TRBJ1-1	CASSYSRMNTEAFF	TGTGCCAGCAGTTACTCGAGGATGAACACTGAAGCTTTCTTT
TRBV6-1	.	many	TRBJ2-2	CASIRERGTGELFF	TGTGCCAGCATAAGGGAACGGGGCACCGGGGAGCTGTTTTTT
TRBV11-2	TRBD1	many	TRBJ1-2	CASSSIPRGQGWYGYTF	TGTGCCAGCAGCTCTATACCCCGCGGACAGGGTTGGTATGGCTACACCTTC
TRBV28	TRBD1	.	TRBJ1-2	CASRNRDRAFALYGYTF	TGTGCCAGCAGAAACCGGGACAGGGCCTTTGCCCTGTATGGCTACACCTTC
TRBV7-2	.	many	TRBJ2-5	CASSLDISSAQETQYF	TGTGCCAGCAGCTTAGATATCTCTAGCGCCCAAGAGACCCAGTACTTC
TRBV20-1	TRBD2	.	TRBJ2-7	CSARGEGGLSYEQYF	TGCAGTGCTAGAGGGGAGGGAGGACTATCCTACGAGCAGTACTTC
TRBV20-1	.	few	TRBJ1-2	CSASYSGIYGYTF	TGCAGTGCTAGCTATTCAGGGATCTATGGCTACACCTTC
TRBV4-1	TRBD2	.	TRBJ2-5	CASSQVQVSGRETQYF	TGCGCCAGCAGCCAAGTACAAGTTAGCGGGAGGGAGACCCAGTACTTC
TRBV18	.	many	TRBJ2-7	CASSPPEQPYEQYF	TGTGCCAGCTCACCACCGGAACAGCCCTACGAGCAGTACTTC